These 7 T cell receptor beta chains originate from one sample sequenced in a study of post-analysis software for immune sequencing data. Study results and caveats: About 5 TRBV segments occurring more often in patients than controls included TRBV5-6, TRBV5-1 and TRBV20-1.

Antigens of these TCRs are unknown. Every TCR beta cDNA library bore unique molecular identifiers. TCRdb reprocessed the PCR reads via MiXCR and lists one record per CDR3 protein. Of more than 450,000 distinct CDR3 sequences listed, around 34% were seen once; the top ten hold 4.5% to 7.5%. Sequenced: blood. The receptors originated from a girl under 18 with multiple sclerosis.

Points on this clonotype: The junction differs from germline at one of its ends, possibly a read error. V gene TRBV12-3 or TRBV12-4 combines with J gene TRBJ2-1; 9 bases fit TRBD2. This CDR3 has 15 residues. Here the CDR3 reads CAGSLALAGGREQFF. CDR3 DNA: TGTGCCGGCAGTTTAGCGCTCGCGGGGGGGCGTGAGCAGTTCTTC.

CDR3 bases: TGTGCCAGCAGTTACTCGGGATATCAGCCCCAGCATTTT. Protein product: CASSYSGYQPQHF. The chain links TRBV6-5 to TRBJ1-5, with D unresolved. Looked up from germline, CDR1 is MNHEY and CDR2 is SVGAGI. The CDR3 covers 13 residues. The V end lost 0 bases, the J end lost 5 bases, and 5 bases lay between the germline ends.

The genes are TRBV9 and TRBJ2-1; D is tentatively TRBD1 or TRBD2 (6 bases each). V lost 2 bases and J lost 3, with 12 bases in between. This CDR3 is 15 amino acids long. Germline CDR1 and CDR2: SGDLS and YYNGEE. The CDR3 loop reads CASSVGGRGYNEQFF. The CDR3 coding sequence is TGTGCCAGCAGCGTTGGGGGGCGAGGCTACAATGAGCAGTTCTTC.

This clonotype was detected only a few times. V gene TRBV20-1 combines with J gene TRBJ2-5; D is possibly TRBD2 (5 bases). Germline V gene data show CDR1 as DFQATT and CDR2 as SNEGSKA (reference sequence). Trimming stripped 6 bases from V and 3 bases from J, with 11 bases between. The CDR3 extends over 12 amino acids. The CDR3 DNA sequence: TGCAGTGCCCCGGACGGGGAAGAGACCCAGTACTTC. This sequence encodes CSAPDGEETQYF.

The chain employs TRBV11-2 and TRBJ1-4; TRBD1 aligns across 8 bases. The CDR3 is made up of 18 amino acids. V trimming: 4 bases; J trimming: 3 bases; junction bases outside the gene matches: 13. CDR1 and CDR2 (germline): SGHAT, FQNNGV. The CDR3 is CASSSLRRQGLANEKLFF. The CDR3 bases are TGTGCCAGCAGCTCACTTCGGAGACAGGGGTTGGCTAATGAAAAACTGTTTTTT.

The chain couples TRBV20-1 to TRBJ1-1; no firm D call. CDR1 and CDR2 from the germline V gene are DFQATT and SNEGSKA (reference sequence). The length of the CDR3 is 13 residues. Trimming removed 1 base at V and 4 bases at J, with 10 bases between. The CDR3 reads CSARAPLGTEAFF. CDR3 coding DNA: TGCAGTGCTAGAGCCCCTTTAGGCACTGAAGCTTTCTTT.

This clonotype has more than one count but fewer than ten. V and J are TRBV10-3 and TRBJ1-4, with D uncertain. Trimming removed 0 bases at V and 4 bases at J, with 0 bases between. Looked up from germline, CDR1 is ENHRY and CDR2 is SYGVKD. This CDR3 contains 12 residues. CDR3 in amino acids: CAISESNEKLFF. For the CDR3, the DNA is TGTGCCATCAGTGAGTCTAATGAAAAACTGTTTTTT.